The present T cell receptor beta chain was sequenced within a study of regulatory T cells in long-lasting Graves disease. Sample time point: persistent/refractory GD, antithyroid drugs over 5 years with positive TRAb. Extracted RNA from PBMCs served as the source of the TCR library. Arm-PCR with iRepertoire HTBI primers amplified the CDR3 regions for these TCR beta libraries. TCRdb redid the calling of the multiplex PCR reads with MiXCR, one entry per CDR3 protein. The data hold 600,000 to 850,000 distinct CDR3 sequences, with about 30% observed a single time. The specimen comprised peripheral blood mononuclear cells (PBMCs), sampled when the disease was refractory, from a patient treated with antithyroid drugs. This TCR was recovered from a female donor with Graves disease.

CDR3 sequence: CASSEGPGQPQHF. CDR3 DNA sequence: TGTGCCAGCAGTGAAGGTCCTGGGCAGCCCCAGCATTTT. The rearrangement joins TRBV6-1 to TRBJ1-5; no reliable D call. The CDR3 length is 13 residues. Trimming took off 1 base at V and 7 bases at J, with 8 bases between the two ends. Germline loops: CDR1 MNHNS, CDR2 SASEGT.